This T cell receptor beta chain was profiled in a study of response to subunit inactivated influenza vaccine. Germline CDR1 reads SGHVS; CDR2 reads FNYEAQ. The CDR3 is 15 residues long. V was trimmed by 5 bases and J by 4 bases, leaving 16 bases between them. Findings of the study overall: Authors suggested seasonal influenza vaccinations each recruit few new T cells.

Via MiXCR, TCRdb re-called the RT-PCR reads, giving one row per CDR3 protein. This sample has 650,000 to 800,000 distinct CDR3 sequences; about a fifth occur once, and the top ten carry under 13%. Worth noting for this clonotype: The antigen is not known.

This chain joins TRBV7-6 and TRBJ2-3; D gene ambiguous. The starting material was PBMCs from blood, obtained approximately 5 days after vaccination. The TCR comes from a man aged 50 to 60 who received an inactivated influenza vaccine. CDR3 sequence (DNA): TGTGCCAGCAGCCCCGGCGCGGCAACGGCAGATACGCAGTATTTT. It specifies CASSPGAATADTQYF.